This is a list of T cell receptor beta chains from one sample in a study of early T cells in non-severe SARS-CoV-2 infection. MiXCR, applied by TCRdb to the 5' RACE reads, yields one record per CDR3 protein. The sample has 35,000 to 40,000 distinct CDR3 sequences, approximately 5% seen once. What was sequenced was whole blood. Receptors originate from an adult who was a healthcare worker with PCR-confirmed SARS-CoV-2 infection or an uninfected control (not recorded which). Both conserved end residues are part of each CDR3. A D gene is named only where the DNA matches it firmly. Part of the rows lack a size; the others show once, few, many or a class for expanded clones.

v_call	j_call	d_call	clone_size	cdr3_nt	cdr3_aa
TRBV7-2	TRBJ1-2	TRBD1	many	TGTGCCAGCAGCCCCAGACAGGGTATGGGCTATGGCTACACCTTC	CASSPRQGMGYGYTF
TRBV6-5	TRBJ1-1	NA	many	TGTGCCAGCAGCCAACAGGGTAAGACTGAAGCTTTCTTT	CASSQQGKTEAFF
TRBV7-3	TRBJ1-1	NA	NA	TGTGCCAGCAGTTTTAGTCGGGCGAACACTGAAGCTTTCTTT	CASSFSRANTEAFF
TRBV7-2	TRBJ2-7	TRBD2	NA	TGTGCCAGCAGCTCGAGGACTAGCGGACCGCCTAGGGAGCAGTACTTC	CASSSRTSGPPREQYF
TRBV27	TRBJ2-3	NA	NA	TGTGCCAGCCGATCCTCACTGATCAGGGGACCTAGCACAGATACGCAGTATTTT	CASRSSLIRGPSTDTQYF
TRBV29-1	TRBJ1-4	TRBD1	many	TGCAGCGTTGAAGGGACAGGTGATAATGAAAAACTGTTTTTT	CSVEGTGDNEKLFF
TRBV20-1	TRBJ2-6	NA	many	TGCAGTGCCCGAGGGACTTCCAGCTCTGGGGCCAACGTCCTGACTTTC	CSARGTSSSGANVLTF
TRBV2	TRBJ2-3	TRBD2	many	TGTGCCAGCCTCGGATCCGGGACTAGCGTCACAGATACGCAGTATTTT	CASLGSGTSVTDTQYF
TRBV6-2/TRBV6-3	TRBJ2-1	TRBD2	few	TGTGCCAGCAGTTACGGCCCTAGCGGGGGCCCGGTCTCCTACAATGAGCAGTTCTTC	CASSYGPSGGPVSYNEQFF
TRBV6-6	TRBJ1-2	NA	many	TGTGCCAGCAGTCGGAGGGACGCTTGGCAGGGGAGCTACACCTTC	CASSRRDAWQGSYTF
TRBV7-3	TRBJ2-2	NA	many	TGTGCCAGCAGCTTAAATGGGAAGGGGGAGCTGTTTTTT	CASSLNGKGELFF
TRBV20-1	TRBJ1-5	NA	many	TGCAGTGCTAGTCGCAGGGGCGCGGGCAATCAGCCCCAGCATTTT	CSASRRGAGNQPQHF
TRBV10-2	TRBJ2-6	NA	many	TGCGCCAGCTATAATTCACAGGGCTACGGGGCCAACGTCCTGACTTTC	CASYNSQGYGANVLTF
TRBV3-1	TRBJ2-5	NA	NA	TGTGCCAGCAGCCAAGGGGCAGGTTATGAGACCCAGTACTTC	CASSQGAGYETQYF
TRBV7-9	TRBJ1-2	NA	many	TGTGCCAGCAGCCCCACGTTGGGGATGGAACCAGACAGCAACTATGGCTACACCTTC	CASSPTLGMEPDSNYGYTF
TRBV12-3/TRBV12-4	TRBJ1-1	NA	many	TGTGCCAGCAGTCCGCAGCAAAACACTGAAGCTTTCTTT	CASSPQQNTEAFF
TRBV6-5	TRBJ2-1	TRBD2	many	TGTGCCAGCATTGGAGCGGGGGGGTCCTACAATGAGCAGTTCTTC	CASIGAGGSYNEQFF
TRBV7-9	TRBJ1-3	TRBD1	many	TGTGCCAGCAGCACGGGACAGAGCTCTGGAAACACCATATATTTT	CASSTGQSSGNTIYF
TRBV7-9	TRBJ2-1	NA	many	TGTGCCAGCAGTCCAACTAGTTACAATGAGCAGTTCTTC	CASSPTSYNEQFF
TRBV7-9	TRBJ2-2	NA	NA	TGTGCCAGCAGCTTCGGAGACAGAAACACCGGGGAGCTGTTTTTT	CASSFGDRNTGELFF
TRBV2	TRBJ2-7	TRBD1	few	TGTGCCAGCAGTGAATATAGTGGGGGACAGAGGTACGAGCAGTACTTC	CASSEYSGGQRYEQYF
TRBV4-3	TRBJ1-1	NA	many	TGCGCCAGCAGCCAAGATCCGGGGCGAATGAACACTGAAGCTTTCTTT	CASSQDPGRMNTEAFF
TRBV6-2/TRBV6-3	TRBJ1-6	NA	many	TGTGCCAGCAGCTTCGGGGGGTTCCGGAATTCACCCCTCCACTTT	CASSFGGFRNSPLHF
TRBV30	TRBJ2-1	TRBD2	many	TGTGCCTGGAGCCGCGGACTAGCCGGGAACAATGAGCAGTTCTTC	CAWSRGLAGNNEQFF
TRBV27	TRBJ2-1	NA	many	TGTGCCAGCAGTTCCAGTAGCTACAATGAGCAGTTCTTC	CASSSSSYNEQFF
TRBV7-9	TRBJ2-1	NA	many	TGTGCCAGCCAATTAGAGGGGTCCTACAATGAGCAGTTCTTC	CASQLEGSYNEQFF
TRBV13	TRBJ2-1	TRBD1	many	TGTGCCAGCAGCTTAGCTTTTCAGGGGGCTCGGAATGAGCAGTTCTTC	CASSLAFQGARNEQFF
TRBV6-2/TRBV6-3	TRBJ2-7	NA	NA	TGTGCCAGCAGTCGGGACGCCCACGAGCAGTACTTC	CASSRDAHEQYF
TRBV12-3/TRBV12-4	TRBJ2-7	NA	many	TGTGCCAGCAGCTCCCCCGGGGCTTCAGAGCAGTACTTC	CASSSPGASEQYF
TRBV28	TRBJ2-3	TRBD2	many	TGTGCCAGCAGTTCCCCTAGCGGGGTAAGCACAGATACGCAGTATTTT	CASSSPSGVSTDTQYF
TRBV20-1	TRBJ1-2	NA	NA	TGCAGTGCCAAAGGACCTTTCCACGATGGCTACACCTTC	CSAKGPFHDGYTF
TRBV6-5	TRBJ2-1	NA	many	TGTGCCACCCGAGCGGAGAGCTCCTACAATGAGCAGTTCTTC	CATRAESSYNEQFF
TRBV6-2/TRBV6-3	TRBJ2-4	TRBD1	few	TGTGCCAGCAGCAAGACAGGGGTCATCAAAAACATTCAGTACTTC	CASSKTGVIKNIQYF
TRBV12-3/TRBV12-4	TRBJ2-6	NA	many	TGTGCCAGCAGTCCCCGACAAGCTGGGGCCAACGTCCTGACTTTC	CASSPRQAGANVLTF
TRBV29-1	TRBJ2-1	NA	many	TGCAGCGTTGAGATTGTGGGGAATGAGCAGTTCTTC	CSVEIVGNEQFF
TRBV10-3	TRBJ2-1	TRBD2	many	TGTGCCATCAGTTACGGGACTAGCGGGAGGGAACTGGCTTGGGGCTACAATGAGCAGTTCTTC	CAISYGTSGRELAWGYNEQFF
TRBV12-3/TRBV12-4	TRBJ1-1	NA	many	TGTGCCAGCAGTCTCCAGGGTACTGAAGCTTTCTTT	CASSLQGTEAFF
TRBV5-1	TRBJ2-7	TRBD1	many	TGCGCCAGCGCCCCTGGACAGGGGGCCAACTACGAGCAGTACTTC	CASAPGQGANYEQYF
TRBV6-1	TRBJ1-4	NA	NA	TGTGCCAGCAGTGGGGGGAGTAAGGCTAATGAAAAACTGTTTTTT	CASSGGSKANEKLFF
TRBV27	TRBJ1-1	NA	few	TGTGCGGTTGGTCTGAACACTGAAGCTTTCTTT	CAVGLNTEAFF
TRBV2	TRBJ2-1	TRBD2	many	TGTGCCAGCAAGCTAGGACTAGCGGGAGGTGCTGAGCAGTTCTTC	CASKLGLAGGAEQFF
TRBV5-1	TRBJ2-3	NA	NA	TGCGCCAGCAGTCACGGGACCAGCACAGATACGCAGTATTTT	CASSHGTSTDTQYF
TRBV19	TRBJ1-2	TRBD1	many	TGTGCCAGTAGTGCCGACAGGGGGCAAATCTATGGCTACACCTTC	CASSADRGQIYGYTF
TRBV12-3/TRBV12-4	TRBJ1-2	TRBD1	many	TGTGCCAGCAGTTTTCTTACAGGGGGCTCTAACTATGGCTACACCTTC	CASSFLTGGSNYGYTF
TRBV5-1	TRBJ2-1	TRBD1	many	TGCGCCAGCAGGGACAGGTTTTACAATGAGCAGTTCTTC	CASRDRFYNEQFF
TRBV20-1	TRBJ2-3	NA	NA	TGCAGTGCTAGCGAAACTACCCAAGATACGCAGTATTTT	CSASETTQDTQYF
TRBV6-1	TRBJ1-2	NA	many	TGTGCCAGCAGTCTCTCCCTCGGGGGGGGGCGAGGCTACACCTTC	CASSLSLGGGRGYTF